Listed below are T cell receptor beta chains from one sample, sequenced in a study of CD8+ T cells in alopecia areata. Generated by immunoSEQ multiplex PCR, the TCRdb table keeps only in-frame clones and is missing some. The table shows about 220,000 clones, with under 75% occurring only once. Sequenced material: CD4+ T cells sorted from blood, taken at week 4, from a patient treated with tofacitinib. Receptor source: a human donor with alopecia areata. Each CDR3 is given with its conserved first and last residue. A clone size is listed for some rows: how often the clone was seen (once, few, many), or a class if it is expanded.

V gene: TRBV29-1; clone size: NA; CDR3 protein: CSVEDGGRGKTYEQYF
V gene: TRBV29-1; clone size: NA; CDR3 protein: CSVTPDRAGGYTF
V gene: TRBV30; clone size: NA; CDR3 protein: CAWTGPNFGLSGYTF
V gene: TRBV29-1; clone size: NA; CDR3 protein: CSVDRGGRGYTF
V gene: TRBV5-1; clone size: NA; CDR3 protein: CASSLDQGRYGYTF
V gene: TRBV7-8; clone size: many; CDR3 protein: CASSLVTGGLGDTQYF
V gene: TRBV30; clone size: few; CDR3 protein: CAWSVRGNYSPLHF
V gene: TRBV30; clone size: NA; CDR3 protein: CAWSVGGYTEAFF
V gene: TRBV2; clone size: NA; CDR3 protein: CASSEAHQRGWNTGELFF
V gene: TRBV29-1; clone size: NA; CDR3 protein: CSVEDRFSYEQYF
V gene: TRBV11-2; clone size: few; CDR3 protein: CASSLPYLGTLF